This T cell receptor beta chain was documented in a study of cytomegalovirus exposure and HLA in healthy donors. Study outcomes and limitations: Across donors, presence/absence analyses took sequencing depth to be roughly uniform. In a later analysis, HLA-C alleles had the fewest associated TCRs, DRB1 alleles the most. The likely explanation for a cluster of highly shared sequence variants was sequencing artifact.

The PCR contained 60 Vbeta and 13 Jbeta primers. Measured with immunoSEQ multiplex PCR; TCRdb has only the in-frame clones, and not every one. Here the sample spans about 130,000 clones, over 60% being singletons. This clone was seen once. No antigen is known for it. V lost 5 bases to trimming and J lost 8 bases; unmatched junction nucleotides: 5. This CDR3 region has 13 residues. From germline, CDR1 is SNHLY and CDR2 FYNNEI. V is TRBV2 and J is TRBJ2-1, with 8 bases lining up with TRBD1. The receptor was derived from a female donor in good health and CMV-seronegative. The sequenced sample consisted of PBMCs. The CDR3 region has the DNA TGTGCCAGCAGTCCGGACAGGGCCGATGAGCAGTTCTTC. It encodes CASSPDRADEQFF.